A single sample is the source of the 5 T cell receptor beta chains below, sequenced in a study of metastatic and nonmetastatic thyroid tumors. TCRdb redid the clone calls on the PCR reads using MiXCR. In the table there are tens of thousands of clones, about 15% of which are singletons. All patients reached thyroid surgery having received no treatment beforehand. Source material: blood. The receptors stem from a male donor with papillary thyroid cancer or a benign thyroid nodule (not recorded which). Some clones in this sample may be carry-over from other donors' samples.

This clone has more than one count but fewer than ten. J is TRBJ1-1 and V is TRBV6-1; TRBD1 is a possible D gene (6 bases). CDR1 MNHNS and CDR2 SASEGT come from the germline V gene. This CDR3 region has 16 residues. Trimming removed 8 bases at V and 7 bases at J, with 26 bases between. CDR3 amino acids: CASETPLGQCPGEAFF. The CDR3 coding sequence is TGTGCCAGCGAGACCCCGTTAGGACAGTGTCCCGGTGAAGCTTTCTTT.

Many counts were recorded for this clone. V usage is TRBV11-2 and J usage is TRBJ2-5; TRBD2 might be the D (6 bases). V lost 1 base to trimming and J lost 5 bases, with 11 bases between them. This CDR3 is 14 amino acids long. In germline, CDR1 is SGHAT, CDR2 FQNNGV. The CDR3 is CASSLVGGPETQYF. DNA of the CDR3: TGTGCCAGCAGCTTAGTGGGAGGCCCGGAGACCCAGTACTTC.

This chain uses TRBV3-1 with TRBJ2-2; D is perhaps TRBD2 (5 bases). V was shortened by 1 base and J by 2 bases, with 14 bases between the two germline ends. Germline CDR1 and CDR2: LGHDT and YNNKEL (reference sequence). CDR3 size: 17 residues. The CDR3 DNA is TGTGCCAGCAGCCAAGGGAACCCAGCGGCAAACACCGGGGAGCTGTTTTTT. It yields the protein CASSQGNPAANTGELFF.

In this sample, this clone turned up many times. The V gene is TRBV2, the J gene TRBJ2-1, with 15 bases aligning to TRBD2. Germline lookup yields CDR1 SNHLY and CDR2 FYNNEI. This CDR3 is built from 16 residues. V shed 7 bases, J shed 9 bases, and the junction held 10 bases outside the gene matches. The CDR3 nucleotides are TGTGCCAGCATAACTTCGGGACTAGCGGGGGGTGGTGAGCAGTTCTTC. This sequence encodes CASITSGLAGGGEQFF.

The J gene is TRBJ1-5, the V gene TRBV7-2; TRBD1 matches 9 bases. This CDR3 has 13 residues. Trimming took 5 bases from V and 7 from J; bases not matched to a gene: 3. CDR1 and CDR2 from the germline V gene are SGHTA and FQGNSA. The CDR3 DNA reads as TGTGCCAGCAGCCTTACAGGGGGCCAGCCCCAGCATTTT. It yields the protein CASSLTGGQPQHF.